The source of this TCR beta chain is a study of OX40 agonist ivuxolimab in advanced cancers. Measured with immunoSEQ multiplex PCR; TCRdb has only the in-frame clones, and not every one. The sample comprises tens of thousands of clones, around nine tenths of which are singletons, and approximately 0.26% rests with the top ten. The receptor's source is an adult with an advanced solid tumor such as melanoma, head and neck, liver or kidney cancer. Sample: CD4+ or CD8+ T cells sorted from blood, taken in a trial of the OX40 agonist ivuxolimab.

CDR3 region: CASSLSNRGNYGYTF. The CDR3 DNA reads TGTGCCAGCAGCTTATCAAACAGGGGTAACTATGGCTACACCTTC. The chain joins TRBV11-1 to TRBJ1-2, with 7 bases lining up with TRBD1. J was trimmed by 1 base and V by 2 bases; bases with no gene match: 4. From germline, CDR1 is SGHAT and CDR2 FQDESV (reference sequence). CDR3 length: 15 amino acids.